This passage covers 14 T cell receptor beta chains from one sample sequenced in a study of blood T cell repertoires in COVID-19. The assay was immunoSEQ multiplex PCR, and TCRdb's table has in-frame clones only and misses some. The repertoire holds 65,000 to 70,000 clones, with around 93% as singletons. Sequencing used peripheral blood. Every receptor here comes from a man between 65 and 85 years old with active COVID-19.

This clone was seen a few times. This rearrangement joins TRBV6-4 to TRBJ2-2, with a weak D call TRBD1 (6 bases). Trimming pared 6 bases from V and 3 bases from J, leaving 14 bases between. This CDR3 is 15 amino acids long. Germline V gives CDR1 MRHNA, CDR2 SNTAGT. CDR3 region: CASSTIQGDTGELFF. The CDR3 DNA reads as TGTGCCAGCAGCACGATACAGGGTGACACCGGGGAGCTGTTTTTT.

This chain links TRBV28 with TRBJ1-1; no reliable D call. This CDR3 contains 12 residues. V was trimmed by 3 bases and J by 4 bases, leaving 6 bases between them. CDR1 is MDHEN, CDR2 SYDVKM, per germline. The CDR3 nucleotides read TGTGCCAGCAGTTTGCGACTCACTGAAGCTTTCTTT. Translation gives CASSLRLTEAFF.

V usage is TRBV5-1 and J usage is TRBJ1-2; TRBD1 aligns across 7 bases. V shed 2 bases, J shed 1 base, and the junction held 8 bases outside the gene matches. The germline CDR1 and CDR2 sequences are SGHRS and YFSETQ. The CDR3 is 16 residues long. The DNA of the CDR3 is TGCGCCAGCAGCTTAGTGACAGGGCGGGATAACTATGGCTACACCTTC. Translated: CASSLVTGRDNYGYTF.

The rearrangement links TRBV19 to TRBJ2-1, with 14 bases that match TRBD2. The junction had 8 bases not matched to a gene; V was cut back by 5 bases and J by 8 bases. The CDR3 has 16 residues. CDR1 and CDR2 from the germline V gene are LNHDA and SQIVND (reference sequence). This CDR3 is CASSPGLAGGFDEQFF. The CDR3 DNA reads as TGTGCCAGTAGTCCTGGACTAGCGGGGGGTTTCGATGAGCAGTTCTTC. Combining the CDR3 with reference TRBV19 and TRBJ2-1 gives the whole variable domain DGGITQSPKYLFRKEGQNVTLSCEQNLNHDAMYWYRQDPGQGLRLIYYSQIVNDFQKGDIAEGYSVSREKKESFPLTVTSAQKNPTAFYLCASSPGLAGGFDEQFFGPGTRLTVL.

DNA for the CDR3: TGTGCCAGCAGCCATTGGGACAGACCCTCTAATTCACCCCTCCACTTT. Translation gives CASSHWDRPSNSPLHF. The chain combines TRBV3-1 (or the pseudogene TRBV3-2) with TRBJ1-6; 7 bases are a match to TRBD1. The CDR3 is 16 amino acids. Germline V gene data show CDR1 as LGHDT and CDR2 as YNNKEL (reference sequence). J was trimmed by 6 bases and V by 3 bases; bases with no gene match: 8.

V usage is TRBV29-1 and J usage is TRBJ1-4; 9 bases match TRBD1. The CDR3 is 14 residues long. V trimming: 4 bases; J trimming: 5 bases; junction bases outside the gene matches: 5. CDR1 SQVTM and CDR2 ANQGSEA come from the germline V gene. CDR3 region: CSVAVTGGNEKLFF. The CDR3 coding sequence is TGCAGCGTTGCTGTGACAGGGGGGAATGAAAAACTGTTTTTT.

The rearrangement uses TRBV7-2 and TRBJ2-1; TRBD1 is a possible D gene (6 bases). The CDR3 runs 16 residues. V was cut by 4 bases and J by 0 bases, with 13 bases left in between. The germline gives CDR1 SGHTA, CDR2 FQGNSA. CDR3 in DNA: TGTGCCAGCAGCTCGTCCACAGGGAGCTCCTACAATGAGCAGTTCTTC. This codes for CASSSSTGSSYNEQFF.

V gene TRBV7-2 combines with J gene TRBJ2-1; 7 nucleotides line up with TRBD1. Germline V gene sequence: CDR1 SGHTA, CDR2 FQGNSA. V trimming: 6 bases; J trimming: 7 bases; junction bases outside the gene matches: 6. This CDR3 comprises 13 residues. CDR3 region: CASSSGQKNEQFF. CDR3 nucleotides: TGTGCCAGCAGTTCGGGACAGAAAAATGAGCAGTTCTTC.

The chain links TRBV6-6 to TRBJ1-4; D remains ambiguous. Looked up from germline, CDR1 is MNHNY and CDR2 is SVGAGI (reference sequence). CDR3 length: 14 residues. Trimming took off 9 bases at V and 0 bases at J, with 11 bases between the two ends. Here the CDR3 reads CASRTASTNEKLFF. CDR3 nucleotide sequence: TGTGCCAGTAGAACAGCCTCAACTAATGAAAAACTGTTTTTT.

This chain uses TRBV5-6 with TRBJ2-2, with 9 bases matching TRBD2. Germline CDR1 is SGHDT and CDR2 is YYEEEE. This CDR3 has 14 amino acids. Germline trimming cut 2 bases from V and 6 bases from J; bases unmatched to any gene: 2. In nucleotides, the CDR3 is TGTGCCAGCAGCTTTAGCGGGGGCCCCGGGGAGCTGTTTTTT. Encoded protein: CASSFSGGPGELFF.

The V and J genes are TRBV19 and TRBJ2-7; 8 positions match TRBD1. The length of the CDR3 is 18 residues. The V gene end was trimmed by 4 bases and the J gene end by 0 bases; junction bases not matched to a gene: 14. CDR1 and CDR2 (germline): LNHDA, SQIVND (reference sequence). In DNA form, the CDR3 reads TGTGCCAGTAGTACCCGTCCCAGGGGGCAGGGTAGCTCCTACGAGCAGTACTTC. It is translated as CASSTRPRGQGSSYEQYF.

V is TRBV2 and J is TRBJ1-1, with a weak D call TRBD1 (5 bases). The CDR3 loop spans 15 amino acids. The V end lost 6 bases, the J end lost 0 bases, and 14 bases lay between the germline ends. Germline values: CDR1 SNHLY, CDR2 FYNNEI. The CDR3 nucleotides read TGTGCCAGCAGGGTACAGGTTACCATGAACACTGAAGCTTTCTTT. Amino acid sequence: CASRVQVTMNTEAFF.

The chain links TRBV15 to TRBJ2-7; 8 nucleotides match TRBD1. Germline V lookup: CDR1 LNHNV, CDR2 YYDKDF (reference sequence). V shed 5 bases and J 5 bases; nucleotides not matched to a gene: 8. The CDR3 spans 14 residues. The CDR3 loop is CATSRGQGPHEQYV. The CDR3 region has the DNA TGTGCCACCAGCCGCGGACAGGGCCCCCACGAGCAGTACGTC.

The J gene is TRBJ2-2, the V gene TRBV7-3, with TRBD2 matching 9 bases. This CDR3 has 16 residues. Per the germline V gene, CDR1 is SGHTA and CDR2 is FQGTGA. Germline trimming cut 4 bases from V and 5 bases from J; bases unmatched to any gene: 8. CDR3: CASSSRQRGVTGELFF. Here the CDR3 DNA reads TGTGCCAGCAGCTCCCGCCAGCGGGGGGTTACCGGGGAGCTGTTTTTT.